One sample yielded the 23 T cell receptor beta chains listed below, sequenced in a study of shared clonotypes between healthy human individuals. Here immunoSEQ multiplex PCR was the method, and the copy in TCRdb shows in-frame clones only, minus some. Among millions of clones listed, approximately 94% were seen once. As defined, naive CD8 cells were CD45RO-negative and positively selected for CCR7, with terminally differentiated effector memory CD45RA+ cells excluded. The sequenced sample consisted of naive CD8+ T cells sorted from blood. Receptors originate from a young man in good health.

The genes are TRBV5-1 and TRBJ2-7; the match to TRBD2 covers 8 bases. Germline CDR1 reads SGHRS; CDR2 reads YFSETQ. This CDR3 spans 16 amino acids. Trimming took 0 bases from V and 4 from J; bases not matched to a gene: 9. The CDR3, as DNA: TGCGCCAGCAGCTTGGGAGAGAGCGGGAGCTTTTACGAGCAGTACTTC. Protein product: CASSLGESGSFYEQYF.

The chain is built from TRBV5-1 and TRBJ2-7, with TRBD2 identical over 7 bases. The CDR3 has 14 residues. V was pared by 5 bases and J by 0 bases, with 5 bases of the junction left unmatched. The germline V gene encodes CDR1 SGHRS and CDR2 YFSETQ. The CDR3 DNA is TGCGCCAGCAGTGCCGGGACTAACTCCTACGAGCAGTACTTC. Translation: CASSAGTNSYEQYF.

The V and J genes are TRBV6-6 and TRBJ2-1; 8 bases match TRBD2. This CDR3 has 14 residues. Looked up from germline, CDR1 is MNHNY and CDR2 is SVGAGI (reference sequence). V shed 3 bases, J shed 9 bases, and the junction held 7 bases outside the gene matches. Here the CDR3 DNA reads TGTGCCAGCAGTTATAGCGGGACCTCGGGTGAGCAGTTCTTC. Amino acid sequence: CASSYSGTSGEQFF.

This sequence joins TRBV11-2 and TRBJ2-1; D gene unclear. CDR3 length: 15 amino acids. Germline-derived CDR1 and CDR2 are SGHAT and FQNNGV. V was clipped by 0 bases and J by 8 bases, with 14 bases between them. CDR3 sequence (DNA): TGTGCCAGCAGCTTAGATCTGATAATGGGCGATGAGCAGTTCTTC. Translated: CASSLDLIMGDEQFF.

The chain recombines TRBV28 with TRBJ2-5, with D perhaps TRBD1 or TRBD2 (6 bases each). V was trimmed by 2 bases and J by 1 base, leaving 14 bases between them. Looked up from germline, CDR1 is MDHEN and CDR2 is SYDVKM. This CDR3 spans 16 amino acids. CDR3 protein: CASSLRQGRIQETQYF. The CDR3 coding sequence is TGTGCCAGCAGTTTAAGGCAGGGGAGGATCCAAGAGACCCAGTACTTC.

The V and J genes are TRBV27 and TRBJ1-4, with D possibly matching TRBD1 (5 bases). Germline V lookup: CDR1 MNHEY, CDR2 SMNVEV (reference sequence). V was shortened by 3 bases and J by 0 bases, with 17 bases between the two germline ends. The CDR3 consists of 18 residues. Written as DNA, the CDR3 is TGTGCCAGCAGTTTGTGGGGACCCCTCAGCCCAACTAATGAAAAACTGTTTTTT. Protein product: CASSLWGPLSPTNEKLFF.

The chain couples TRBV4-3 to TRBJ2-7; no reliable D call. Trimming left V 1 base short and J 1 base short, with 11 bases between. The V gene's germline CDR1 is LGHNA and CDR2 YSLEER. The CDR3 has 15 residues. The CDR3 loop is CASSQGLPVSYEQYF. Here the CDR3 DNA reads TGCGCCAGCAGCCAAGGGCTCCCTGTTTCCTACGAGCAGTACTTC.

The chain employs TRBV9 and TRBJ1-1; 7 nucleotides match TRBD1. V was clipped by 3 bases and J by 4 bases; unmatched bases: 6. CDR3 size: 14 residues. CDR1 is SGDLS, CDR2 YYNGEE, per germline. The CDR3 DNA reads TGTGCCAGCAGCGCGCCGGACAGGATCACTGAAGCTTTCTTT. It codes for CASSAPDRITEAFF.

Worth noting for this clone: The same CDR3 can be traced to other DNA sequences in this sample. J is TRBJ2-5 and V is TRBV9; 11 positions match TRBD2. This CDR3 spans 16 amino acids. V was pared by 0 bases and J by 4 bases, with 5 bases of the junction left unmatched. Per germline, CDR1 SGDLS and CDR2 YYNGEE. The CDR3 sequence: CASSVGTSGRGETQYF. In DNA form, the CDR3 reads TGTGCCAGCAGCGTAGGAACTAGCGGGAGAGGAGAGACCCAGTACTTC.

V usage is TRBV5-1 and J usage is TRBJ2-7; 11 bases map to TRBD1. Germline values: CDR1 SGHRS, CDR2 YFSETQ. V lost 6 bases, J lost 2 bases, and 4 bases stayed unmatched. The CDR3 is made up of 14 amino acids. CDR3 residues: CASKDRGPTYEQYF. As DNA, the CDR3 is TGCGCCAGCAAGGACAGGGGGCCTACCTACGAGCAGTACTTC.

The V call is TRBV2, the J call TRBJ1-2; TRBD1 might be the D (5 bases). V was pared by 3 bases and J by 1 base, with 12 bases between. Germline V gene data show CDR1 as SNHLY and CDR2 as FYNNEI. This CDR3 has 15 amino acids. The CDR3 loop is CASSDPGDVNYGYTF. The CDR3 DNA is TGTGCCAGCAGTGACCCGGGGGACGTTAACTATGGCTACACCTTC.

Turning to this clone: This clone may be a read error of a much larger clone one base away. The identical CDR3 is also encoded by other nucleotide sequences in the sample. This chain joins TRBV6-5 and TRBJ2-7; 11 nucleotides agree with TRBD1. The germline CDR1 and CDR2 sequences are MNHEY and SVGAGI. Trimming at V came to 6 bases and at J to 3 bases, leaving 4 bases not matched to a gene. CDR3 length equals 14 residues. The CDR3 DNA reads TGTGCCAGCAGCCTCGGGACAGGGGGCTACGAGCAGTACTTC. This translates into CASSLGTGGYEQYF.

The rearrangement joins TRBV6-1 to TRBJ2-7; perhaps TRBD1 as D (6 bases). This CDR3 has 14 residues. Germline V lookup: CDR1 MNHNS, CDR2 SASEGT. V was pared by 7 bases and J by 3 bases, with 16 bases between. This chain's CDR3 is CASTTPGQVYEQYF. DNA for the CDR3: TGTGCCAGCACCACTCCGGGACAAGTCTACGAGCAGTACTTC.

The rearrangement uses TRBV5-1 and TRBJ1-4; D call uncertain. CDR3 size: 14 residues. The germline V gene has CDR1 SGHRS and CDR2 YFSETQ. Trimming left V 2 bases short and J 5 bases short, with 10 bases between. The CDR3 bases are TGCGCCAGCAGCTTTGAGGGCAGGAATGAAAAACTGTTTTTT. Protein: CASSFEGRNEKLFF. Combining the CDR3 with reference TRBV5-1 and TRBJ1-4 gives the whole variable domain KAGVTQTPRYLIKTRGQQVTLSCSPISGHRSVSWYQQTPGQGLQFLFEYFSETQRNKGNFPGRFSGRQFSNSRSEMNVSTLELGDSALYLCASSFEGRNEKLFFGSGTQLSVL.

The chain is built from TRBV27 and TRBJ2-7; 12 bases are shared with TRBD2. Germline trimming cut 4 bases from V and 0 bases from J; bases unmatched to any gene: 7. The CDR3 loop spans 17 amino acids. The germline gives CDR1 MNHEY, CDR2 SMNVEV (reference sequence). The DNA for the CDR3 is TGTGCCAGCAGTTCAACCTGGACTAGCGGGAACTCCTACGAGCAGTACTTC. Protein: CASSSTWTSGNSYEQYF.

The V gene is TRBV11-2, the J gene TRBJ2-3; 7 nucleotides line up with TRBD2. Per germline, CDR1 SGHAT and CDR2 FQNNGV. The V gene end was trimmed by 4 bases and the J gene end by 0 bases; junction bases not matched to a gene: 1. The CDR3 runs 14 residues. The CDR3 here is CASSSGGSTDTQYF. CDR3 coding DNA: TGTGCCAGCAGCTCGGGGGGAAGCACAGATACGCAGTATTTT.

V and J are TRBV9 and TRBJ1-1; TRBD1 is a possible D gene (5 bases). The CDR3 is 14 amino acids. Germline lookup yields CDR1 SGDLS and CDR2 YYNGEE. V was cut by 2 bases and J by 4 bases, with 12 bases left in between. CDR3 DNA: TGTGCCAGCAGCGTTATCCAGGGCAGCACTGAAGCTTTCTTT. Its protein is CASSVIQGSTEAFF.

The chain combines TRBV7-9 with TRBJ1-4; D may be TRBD1 (5 bases). V dropped 0 bases and J dropped 7 bases, with 12 bases sitting between them. Germline V gene data show CDR1 as SEHNR and CDR2 as FQNEAQ (reference sequence). This CDR3 comprises 15 residues. The CDR3 coding sequence is TGTGCCAGCAGCTTAGCCCAGGGCAGTAGTGAAAAACTGTTTTTT. As protein: CASSLAQGSSEKLFF.

The chain links TRBV7-9 to TRBJ2-6; no clear D gene. The CDR3 spans 15 residues. Germline-derived CDR1 and CDR2 are SEHNR and FQNEAQ (reference sequence). Trimming pared 6 bases from V and 0 bases from J, leaving 9 bases between. CDR3 in DNA: TGTGCCAGCAGACCTCAGAACTCTGGGGCCAACGTCCTGACTTTC. It codes for CASRPQNSGANVLTF. Using reference TRBV7-9 and TRBJ2-6 for the parts outside the CDR3, the full variable domain is DTGVSQNPRHKITKRGQNVTFRCDPISEHNRLYWYRQTLGQGPEFLTYFQNEAQLEKSRLLSDRFSAERPKGSFSTLEIQRTEQGDSAMYLCASRPQNSGANVLTFGAGSRLTVL.

A few counts support this clone. Distinct nucleotide sequences in the sample also encode this CDR3. J is TRBJ1-1 and V is TRBV5-4; D uncertain. The CDR3 sequence is 13 residues long. V lost 2 bases to trimming and J lost 4 bases, with 9 bases between them. Per the germline V gene, CDR1 is SGHNT and CDR2 is YYREEE (reference sequence). The CDR3 DNA reads TGTGCCAGCAGCTTCACCGGGTCCACTGAAGCTTTCTTT. Residues: CASSFTGSTEAFF.

The V gene is TRBV11-2, the J gene TRBJ1-6; D ambiguous. This CDR3 has 12 amino acids. Germline V lookup: CDR1 SGHAT, CDR2 FQNNGV. Trimming shortened V by 2 bases and J by 13 bases, and 9 bases separated the two germline ends. The CDR3 loop is CASSLTGFPLHF. The CDR3 DNA reads as TGTGCCAGCAGCTTAACCGGGTTCCCCCTCCACTTT.

This chain joins TRBV6-1 and TRBJ2-7; 11 bases align to TRBD2. In germline, CDR1 is MNHNS, CDR2 SASEGT. CDR3 size: 15 residues. Trimming cost V 2 bases and J 3 bases; bases outside gene matches: 3. Here the CDR3 reads CASSELTSGGYEQYF. Written as DNA, the CDR3 is TGTGCCAGCAGTGAACTCACTAGCGGGGGCTACGAGCAGTACTTC.

With respect to this clone: Other DNA sequences in this specimen translate into the identical CDR3. V gene TRBV5-4 combines with J gene TRBJ1-2, with D possibly being TRBD1 (5 bases). Trimming took 0 bases from V and 2 from J, leaving 5 bases between them. Per the germline V gene, CDR1 is SGHNT and CDR2 is YYREEE (reference sequence). The CDR3 extends over 13 amino acids. CDR3 sequence reads: CASSLGGNYGYTF. Here the CDR3 DNA reads TGTGCCAGCAGCTTGGGGGGGAACTATGGCTACACCTTC.